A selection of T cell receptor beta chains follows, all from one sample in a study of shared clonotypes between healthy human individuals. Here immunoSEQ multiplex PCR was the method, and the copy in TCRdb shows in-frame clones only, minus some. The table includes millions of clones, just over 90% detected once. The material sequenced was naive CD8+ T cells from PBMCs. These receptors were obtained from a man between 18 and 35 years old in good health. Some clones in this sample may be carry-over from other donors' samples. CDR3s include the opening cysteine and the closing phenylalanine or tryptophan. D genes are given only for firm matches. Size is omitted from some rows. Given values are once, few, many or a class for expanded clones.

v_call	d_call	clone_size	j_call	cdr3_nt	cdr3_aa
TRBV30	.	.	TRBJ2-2	TGTGCCTGGAATACAGGATTACTAAACACCGGGGAGCTGTTTTTT	CAWNTGLLNTGELFF
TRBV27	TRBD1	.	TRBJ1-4	TGTGCCAGCAGCCGGACAGGGACGGGTGAAAAACTGTTTTTT	CASSRTGTGEKLFF
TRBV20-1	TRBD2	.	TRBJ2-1	TGCAGTGCTAGACTAGCGGGAGATCAGTTCTTC	CSARLAGDQFF
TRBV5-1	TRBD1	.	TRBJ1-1	TGCGCCAGCCGAATTCTAGGGGGCTCGAACACTGAAGCTTTCTTT	CASRILGGSNTEAFF
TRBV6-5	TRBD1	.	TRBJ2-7	TGTGCCAGCAGCCGGGACAGGGTCTTGTATTACGAGCAGTACTTC	CASSRDRVLYYEQYF
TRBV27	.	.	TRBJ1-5	TGTGCCAGCAGACCCGGAGGGATTAGCAATCAGCCCCAGCATTTT	CASRPGGISNQPQHF
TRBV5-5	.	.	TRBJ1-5	TGTGCCAGCAGTACAGCCCAGGGAGTTCCGCCCCAGCATTTT	CASSTAQGVPPQHF
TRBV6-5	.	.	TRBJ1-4	TGTGCCAGCAGTTCGTCAGGTGGAGTTGGGGGGAAACTGTTTTTT	CASSSSGGVGGKLFF
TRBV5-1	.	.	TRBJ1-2	TGCGCCAGCAGCTTGGAAGGGGTCGGCTACACCTTC	CASSLEGVGYTF
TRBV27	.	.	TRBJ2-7	TGTGCCAGCAGTCCCTCGTCCGGGGCCTCCGAATACGAGCAGTACTTC	CASSPSSGASEYEQYF
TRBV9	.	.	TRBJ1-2	TGTGCCAGCAGCGCGTCATCAAGCTCAGTACTTAACTATGGCTACACCTTC	CASSASSSSVLNYGYTF
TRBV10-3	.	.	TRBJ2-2	TGTGCCATCGGAACTACCGGGGAGCTGTTTTTT	CAIGTTGELFF
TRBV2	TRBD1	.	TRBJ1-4	TGTGCCAGCAGTGAAAGGGACAGGGTAAAAGAAAAACTGTTTTTT	CASSERDRVKEKLFF
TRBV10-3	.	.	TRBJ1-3	TGTGCCACCGAGGAGGGAGGGACTGGAAACACCATATATTTT	CATEEGGTGNTIYF
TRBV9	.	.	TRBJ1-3	TGTGCCAGTACCACAGGGTACGGAAACACCATATATTTT	CASTTGYGNTIYF
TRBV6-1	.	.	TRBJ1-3	TGTGCCAGCAGTGAAGGCCGGGGCGGTGGAAACACCATATATTTT	CASSEGRGGGNTIYF
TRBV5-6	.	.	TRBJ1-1	TGTGCCAGCAGCGGGGGACCTGGGGCTTTCTTT	CASSGGPGAFF
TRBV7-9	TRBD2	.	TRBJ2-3	TGTGCCAGCAGCTCCCCACTAGCGGGAGGGGAGGGCCGGGGAGATACGCAGTATTTT	CASSSPLAGGEGRGDTQYF
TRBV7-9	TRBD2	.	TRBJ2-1	TGTGCCAGCAGAGTCCCGGGACTAGCGGGGCACGATGAGCAGTTCTTC	CASRVPGLAGHDEQFF
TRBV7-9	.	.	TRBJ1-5	TGTGCCAGCAGCTTCACAGGGAATCAGCCCCAGCATTTT	CASSFTGNQPQHF
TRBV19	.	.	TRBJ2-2	TGTGCCAGTGGGATCTCCGGGGAGCTGTTTTTT	CASGISGELFF
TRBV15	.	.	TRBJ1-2	TGTGCCACCAGCCCCCACCGTAGCTATGGCTACACCTTC	CATSPHRSYGYTF
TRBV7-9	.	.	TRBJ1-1	TGTGCCAGCACTACACGAGAGAACACTGAAGCTTTCTTT	CASTTRENTEAFF
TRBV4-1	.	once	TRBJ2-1	TGCGCCAGCAGCGCTGCCCCCCCCCGGCAGTTCTTC	CASSAAPPRQFF
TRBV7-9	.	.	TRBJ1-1	TGTGCCAGCAGCACAGACGACACTGAAGCTTTCTTT	CASSTDDTEAFF
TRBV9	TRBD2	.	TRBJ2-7	TGTGCCAGCAGCGGATTACTAGCGGACTACGAGCAGTACTTC	CASSGLLADYEQYF
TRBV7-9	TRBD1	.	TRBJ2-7	TGTGCCAGCAGCCCAATGGGACAGACCTACGAGCAGTACTTC	CASSPMGQTYEQYF
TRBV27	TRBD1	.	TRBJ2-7	TGTGCCAGCAGGCCGAACTGGGACAGGGCCCACGAGCAGTACTTC	CASRPNWDRAHEQYF
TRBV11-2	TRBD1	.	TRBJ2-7	TGTGCCAGCAGCCGATTAACAGGGGTCGAGCAGTACTTC	CASSRLTGVEQYF
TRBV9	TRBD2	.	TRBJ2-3	TGTGCCAGCAGCGTTGGGCTAGCGGGCCGCACAGATACGCAGTATTTT	CASSVGLAGRTDTQYF
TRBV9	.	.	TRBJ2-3	TGTGCCAGCAGCCCCCAGACTGGCACAGATACGCAGTATTTT	CASSPQTGTDTQYF
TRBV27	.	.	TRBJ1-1	TGTGCCAGCAGTTTATTAGGGATGAACACTGAAGCTTTCTTT	CASSLLGMNTEAFF
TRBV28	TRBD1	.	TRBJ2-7	TGTGCCAGCAGTCCCCCGAGGGGGCGGGTGGACGAGCAGTACTTC	CASSPPRGRVDEQYF
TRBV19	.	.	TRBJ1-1	TGTGCCAGCACCTCTGACATTGGGGGTAACACTGAAGCTTTCTTT	CASTSDIGGNTEAFF
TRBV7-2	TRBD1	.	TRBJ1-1	TGTGCCAGCAGCTTCGGTCGGGAGGGACAGACGAACACTGAAGCTTTCTTT	CASSFGREGQTNTEAFF
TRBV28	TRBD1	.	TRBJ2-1	TGTGCCAGCACCCTTTTGGGACAGAGCTCCTACAATGAGCAGTTCTTC	CASTLLGQSSYNEQFF
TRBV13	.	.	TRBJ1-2	TGTGCCAGCGGACTAATGGAGGACTATGGCTACACCTTC	CASGLMEDYGYTF
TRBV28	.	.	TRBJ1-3	TGTGCCAGCAGTCCTGGGTTCTCTGGAAACACCATATATTTT	CASSPGFSGNTIYF
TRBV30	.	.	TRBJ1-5	TGTGCCTGGAGACCTATGGACAGCAATCAGCCCCAGCATTTT	CAWRPMDSNQPQHF
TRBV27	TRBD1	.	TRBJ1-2	TGTGCCAGCAGTTTGGAGACAGGGGGCAGCTATGGCTACACCTTC	CASSLETGGSYGYTF
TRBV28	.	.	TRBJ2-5	TGTGCCAGCAGACCAACAGGGAACCAAGAGACCCAGTACTTC	CASRPTGNQETQYF
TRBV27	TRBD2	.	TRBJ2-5	TGTGCCAGCAGTACTAGCGGGAGTAGTGAGACCCAGTACTTC	CASSTSGSSETQYF
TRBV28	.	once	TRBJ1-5	TGTGCCAGCAGTTTTATCTATAATCAGCCCCAGCATTTT	CASSFIYNQPQHF
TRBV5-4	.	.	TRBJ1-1	TGTGCCAGCAGCGCGGACAAAACTACAATGAACACTGAAGCTTTCTTT	CASSADKTTMNTEAFF